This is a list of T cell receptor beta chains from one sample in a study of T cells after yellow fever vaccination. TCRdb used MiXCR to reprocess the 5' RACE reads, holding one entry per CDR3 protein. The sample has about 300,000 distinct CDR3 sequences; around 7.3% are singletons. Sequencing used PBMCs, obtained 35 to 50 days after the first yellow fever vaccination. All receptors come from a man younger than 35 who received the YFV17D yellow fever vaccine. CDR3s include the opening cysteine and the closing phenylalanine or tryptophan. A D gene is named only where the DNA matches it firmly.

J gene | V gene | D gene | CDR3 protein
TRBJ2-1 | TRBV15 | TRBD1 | CATSTGTGVSYNEQFF
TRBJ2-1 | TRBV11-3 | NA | CASSSRQPYNEQFF
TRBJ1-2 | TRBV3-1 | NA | CASSQRGREANYGYTF
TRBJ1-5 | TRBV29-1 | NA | CSVAGQGQPQHF
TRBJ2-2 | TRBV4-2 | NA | CASSQTTGFSGELFF
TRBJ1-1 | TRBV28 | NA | CASRAAGAGDTEAFF
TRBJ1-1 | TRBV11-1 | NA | CASTPEGSGPFVNTEAFF
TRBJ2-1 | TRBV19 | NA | CASSITPYNEQFF
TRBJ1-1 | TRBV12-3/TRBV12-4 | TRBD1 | CASSPDRVNTEAFF
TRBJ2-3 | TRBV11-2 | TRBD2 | CASPAGPTADTQYF
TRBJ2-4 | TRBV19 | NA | CASTQGRGIQYF
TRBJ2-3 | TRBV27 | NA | CASSRLDQSEGTQYF
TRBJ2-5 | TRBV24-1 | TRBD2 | CATSDQGLGPKTQYF
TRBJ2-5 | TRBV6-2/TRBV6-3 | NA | CASSYPQGGETQYF
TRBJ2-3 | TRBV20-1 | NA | CSAKRMPDTQYF
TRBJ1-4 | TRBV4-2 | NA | CASSPLGPKSHEKLFF
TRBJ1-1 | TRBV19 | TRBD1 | CASSRPDRGNTEAFF
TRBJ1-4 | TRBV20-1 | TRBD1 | CSAVRDRKLFF
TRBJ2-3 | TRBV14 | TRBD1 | CASSQVTGQGNTDTQYF
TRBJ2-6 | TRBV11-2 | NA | CASSFSGWGSGANVLTF
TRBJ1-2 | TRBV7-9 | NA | CASSVNNGYGYTF
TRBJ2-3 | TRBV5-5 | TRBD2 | CASSLVGGAGDTQYF
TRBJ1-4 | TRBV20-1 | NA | CSARVRGRWEKLFF
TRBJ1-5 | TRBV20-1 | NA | CSARRVLNQPQHF
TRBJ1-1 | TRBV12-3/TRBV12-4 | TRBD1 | CASRPTGAEAFF
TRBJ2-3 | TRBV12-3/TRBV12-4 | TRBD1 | CASSPGQGGTDTQYF
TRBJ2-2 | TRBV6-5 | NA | CASSFPERTATGELFF
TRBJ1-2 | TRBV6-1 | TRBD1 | CASSTLSGTGGNYGYTF
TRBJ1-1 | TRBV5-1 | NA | CASSLVLADTEAFF
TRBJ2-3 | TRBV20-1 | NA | CSAQGPHRPDTQYF
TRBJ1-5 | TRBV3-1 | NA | CASCVKERGWHNQPQHF
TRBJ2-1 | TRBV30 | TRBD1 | CAWIGSDRAFGEQFF
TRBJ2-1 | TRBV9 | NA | CASSVEGSYNEQFF
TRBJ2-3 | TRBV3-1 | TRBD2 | CASSPFGGGFTDTQYF
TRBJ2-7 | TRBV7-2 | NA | CASSLGQTSYEQYF
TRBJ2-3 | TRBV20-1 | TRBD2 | CSASGLAGRTDTQYF